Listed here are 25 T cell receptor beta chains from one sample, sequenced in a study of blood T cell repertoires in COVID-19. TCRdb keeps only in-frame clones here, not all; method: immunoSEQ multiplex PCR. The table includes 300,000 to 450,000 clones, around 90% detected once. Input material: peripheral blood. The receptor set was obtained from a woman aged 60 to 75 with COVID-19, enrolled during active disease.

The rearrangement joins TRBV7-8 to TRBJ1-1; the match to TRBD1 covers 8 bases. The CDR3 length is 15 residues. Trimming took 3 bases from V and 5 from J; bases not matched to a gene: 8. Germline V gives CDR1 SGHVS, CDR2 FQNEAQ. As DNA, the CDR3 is TGTGCCAGCAGCTTTGGACAGGGTTTAGGGACTGAAGCTTTCTTT. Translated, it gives CASSFGQGLGTEAFF.

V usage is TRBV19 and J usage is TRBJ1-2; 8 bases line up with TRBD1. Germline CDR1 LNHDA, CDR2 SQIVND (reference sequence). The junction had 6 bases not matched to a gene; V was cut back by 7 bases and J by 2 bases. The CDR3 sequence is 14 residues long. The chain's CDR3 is CASTLRGRNYGYTF. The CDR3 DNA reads TGTGCCAGTACCCTCAGGGGGCGAAACTATGGCTACACCTTC.

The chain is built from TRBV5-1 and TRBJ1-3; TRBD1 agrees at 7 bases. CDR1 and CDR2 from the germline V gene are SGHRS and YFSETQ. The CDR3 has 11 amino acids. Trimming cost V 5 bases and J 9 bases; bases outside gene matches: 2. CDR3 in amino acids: CASSRQGTIYF. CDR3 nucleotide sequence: TGCGCCAGCAGTCGACAGGGCACCATATATTTT.

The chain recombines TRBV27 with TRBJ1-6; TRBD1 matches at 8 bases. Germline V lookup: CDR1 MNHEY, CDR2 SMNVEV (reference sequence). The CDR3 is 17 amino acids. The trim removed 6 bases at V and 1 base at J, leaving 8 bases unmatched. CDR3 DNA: TGTGCCAGCAGCCTCGGACAGGGAAGATCCTATAATTCACCCCTCCACTTT. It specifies CASSLGQGRSYNSPLHF.

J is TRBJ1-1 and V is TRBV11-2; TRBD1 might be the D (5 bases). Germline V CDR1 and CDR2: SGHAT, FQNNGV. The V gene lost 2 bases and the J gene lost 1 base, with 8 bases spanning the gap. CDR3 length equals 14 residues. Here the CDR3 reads CASSLSTANTEAFF. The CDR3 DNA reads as TGTGCCAGCAGCTTATCGACAGCGAACACTGAAGCTTTCTTT.

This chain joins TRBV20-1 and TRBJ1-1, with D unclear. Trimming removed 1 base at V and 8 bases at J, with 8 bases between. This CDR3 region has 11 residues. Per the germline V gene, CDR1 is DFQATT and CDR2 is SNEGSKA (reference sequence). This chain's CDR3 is CSARAQAEAFF. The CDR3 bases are TGCAGTGCTAGAGCGCAGGCCGAAGCTTTCTTT.

The DNA for the CDR3 is TGCGCCAGCAGCGGCCCCCAGGGGTCGAACACCGGGGAGCTGTTTTTT. Translation: CASSGPQGSNTGELFF. The rearrangement uses TRBV5-1 and TRBJ2-2; D possibly corresponds to TRBD1 (6 bases). The CDR3 runs to 16 residues. CDR1 is SGHRS and CDR2 is YFSETQ in the germline V gene. V was shortened by 4 bases and J by 0 bases, with 13 bases between the two germline ends.

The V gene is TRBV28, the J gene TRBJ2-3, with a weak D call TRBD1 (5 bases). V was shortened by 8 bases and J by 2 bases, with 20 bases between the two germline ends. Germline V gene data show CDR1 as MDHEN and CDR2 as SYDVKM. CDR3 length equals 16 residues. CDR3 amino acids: CASHPNFRGLTDTQYF. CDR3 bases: TGTGCCAGCCACCCCAATTTTAGGGGCCTCACAGATACGCAGTATTTT.

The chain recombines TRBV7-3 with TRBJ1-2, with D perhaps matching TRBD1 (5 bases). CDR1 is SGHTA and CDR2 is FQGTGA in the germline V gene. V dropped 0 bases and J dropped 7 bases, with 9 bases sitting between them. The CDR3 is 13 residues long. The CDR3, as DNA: TGTGCCAGCAGCTTAACGGGGGGAAGTGGCTACACCTTC. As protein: CASSLTGGSGYTF.

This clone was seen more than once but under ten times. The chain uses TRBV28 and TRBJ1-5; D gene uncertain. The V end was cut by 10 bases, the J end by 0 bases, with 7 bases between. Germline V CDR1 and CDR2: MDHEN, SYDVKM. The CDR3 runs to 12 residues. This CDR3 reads CAIRGSNQPQHF. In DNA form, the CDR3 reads TGTGCCATCCGGGGTAGCAATCAGCCCCAGCATTTT.

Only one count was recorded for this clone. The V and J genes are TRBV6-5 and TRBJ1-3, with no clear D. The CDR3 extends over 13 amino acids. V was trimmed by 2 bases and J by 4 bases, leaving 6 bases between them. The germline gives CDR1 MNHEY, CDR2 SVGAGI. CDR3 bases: TGTGCCAGCAGTTACGGCGGCGGAAACACCATATATTTT. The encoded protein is CASSYGGGNTIYF.

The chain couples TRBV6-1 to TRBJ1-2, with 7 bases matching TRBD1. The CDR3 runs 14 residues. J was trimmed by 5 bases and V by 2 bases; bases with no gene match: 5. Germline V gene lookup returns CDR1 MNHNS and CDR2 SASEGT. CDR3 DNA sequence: TGTGCCAGCAGTGAACCCGGGACAGTTTATGGCTACACCTTC. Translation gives CASSEPGTVYGYTF.

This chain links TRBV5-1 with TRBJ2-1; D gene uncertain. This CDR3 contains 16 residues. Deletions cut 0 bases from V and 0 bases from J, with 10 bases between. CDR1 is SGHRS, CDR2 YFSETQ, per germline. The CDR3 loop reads CASSLDGMISYNEQFF. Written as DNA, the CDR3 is TGCGCCAGCAGCTTGGATGGCATGATCTCCTACAATGAGCAGTTCTTC.

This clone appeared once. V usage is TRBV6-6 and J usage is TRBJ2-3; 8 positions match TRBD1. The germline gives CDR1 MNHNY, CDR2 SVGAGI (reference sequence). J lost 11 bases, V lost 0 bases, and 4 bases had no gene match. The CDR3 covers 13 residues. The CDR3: CASSYSTGQEQYF. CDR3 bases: TGTGCCAGCAGTTACTCGACGGGACAGGAGCAGTATTTT.

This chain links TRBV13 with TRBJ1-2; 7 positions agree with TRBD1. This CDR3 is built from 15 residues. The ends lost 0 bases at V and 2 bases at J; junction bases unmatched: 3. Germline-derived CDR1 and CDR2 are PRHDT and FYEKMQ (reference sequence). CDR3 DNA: TGTGCCAGCAGCTTAGGCACAGGGGCCAACTATGGCTACACCTTC. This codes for CASSLGTGANYGYTF.

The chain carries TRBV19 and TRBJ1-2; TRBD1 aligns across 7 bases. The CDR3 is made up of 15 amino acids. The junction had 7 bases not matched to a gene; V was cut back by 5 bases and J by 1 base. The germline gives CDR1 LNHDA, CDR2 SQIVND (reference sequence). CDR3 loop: CASSRGTAFNYGYTF. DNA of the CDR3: TGTGCCAGTAGTCGTGGGACAGCTTTTAACTATGGCTACACCTTC.

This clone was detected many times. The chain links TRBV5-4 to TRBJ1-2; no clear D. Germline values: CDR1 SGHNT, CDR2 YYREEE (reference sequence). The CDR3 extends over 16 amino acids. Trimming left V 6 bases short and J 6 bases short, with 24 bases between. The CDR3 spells CASTLSEAPNYHGYTF. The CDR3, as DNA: TGTGCCAGCACCCTTTCGGAGGCGCCAAACTACCATGGCTACACCTTC.

For the CDR3, the DNA is TGTGCCAGCAGCTTACAGGGGGGCCACACCGGGGAGCTGTTTTTT. Amino acid sequence: CASSLQGGHTGELFF. The chain recombines TRBV6-4 with TRBJ2-2; 8 bases are a match to TRBD1. This CDR3 is built from 15 residues. Germline V CDR1 and CDR2: MRHNA, SNTAGT. The junction had 6 bases not matched to a gene; V was cut back by 6 bases and J by 3 bases.

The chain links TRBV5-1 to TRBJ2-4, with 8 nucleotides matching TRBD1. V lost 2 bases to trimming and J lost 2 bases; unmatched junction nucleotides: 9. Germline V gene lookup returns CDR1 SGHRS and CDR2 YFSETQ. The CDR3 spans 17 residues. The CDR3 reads CASSFVQGAPTKNIQYF. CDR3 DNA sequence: TGCGCCAGCAGCTTCGTCCAGGGGGCGCCGACCAAAAACATTCAGTACTTC.

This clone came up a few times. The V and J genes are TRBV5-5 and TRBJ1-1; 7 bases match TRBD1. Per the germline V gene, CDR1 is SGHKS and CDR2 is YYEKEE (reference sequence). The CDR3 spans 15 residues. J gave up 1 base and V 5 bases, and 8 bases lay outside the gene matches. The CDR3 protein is CASRPGGTANTEAFF. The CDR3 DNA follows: TGTGCCAGCAGGCCGGGTGGGACAGCGAACACTGAAGCTTTCTTT.

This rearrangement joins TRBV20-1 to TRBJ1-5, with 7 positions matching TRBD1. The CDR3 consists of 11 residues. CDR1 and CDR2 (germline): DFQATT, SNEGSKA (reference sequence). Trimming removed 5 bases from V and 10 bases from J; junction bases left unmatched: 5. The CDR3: CSAPQGGPQHF. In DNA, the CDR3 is TGCAGTGCTCCGCAGGGGGGCCCCCAGCATTTT.

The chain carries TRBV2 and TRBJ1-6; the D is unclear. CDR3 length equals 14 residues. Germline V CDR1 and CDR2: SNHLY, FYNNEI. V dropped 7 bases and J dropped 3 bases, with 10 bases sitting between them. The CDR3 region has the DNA TGTGCCAGCACCGGAGGGCGCTATAATTCACCCCTCCACTTT. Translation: CASTGGRYNSPLHF. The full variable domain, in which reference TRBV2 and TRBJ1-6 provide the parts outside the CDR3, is EPEVTQTPSHQVTQMGQEVILRCVPISNHLYFYWYRQILGQKVEFLVSFYNNEISEKSEIFDDQFSVERPDGSNFTLKIRSTKLEDSAMYFCASTGGRYNSPLHFGNGTRLTVT.

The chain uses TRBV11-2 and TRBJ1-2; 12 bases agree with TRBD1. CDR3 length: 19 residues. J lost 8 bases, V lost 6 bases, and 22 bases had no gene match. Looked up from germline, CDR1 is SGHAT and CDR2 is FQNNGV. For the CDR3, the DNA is TGTGCCAGCAGGAGAGGAAGAGGGGGGACAGGGGGCATAGTTGACGGCTACACCTTC. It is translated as CASRRGRGGTGGIVDGYTF.

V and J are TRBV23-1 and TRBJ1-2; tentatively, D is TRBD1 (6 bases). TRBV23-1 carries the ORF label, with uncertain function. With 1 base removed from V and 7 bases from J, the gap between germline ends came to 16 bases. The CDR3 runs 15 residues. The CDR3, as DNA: TGCGCCAGCAGTCAATACTCCGGGACAATTTTTGGCTACACCTTC. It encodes CASSQYSGTIFGYTF.

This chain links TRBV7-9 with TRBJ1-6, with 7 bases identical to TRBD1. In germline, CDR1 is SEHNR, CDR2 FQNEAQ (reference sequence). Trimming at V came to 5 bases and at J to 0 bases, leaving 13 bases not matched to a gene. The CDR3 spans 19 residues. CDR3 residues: CASSGPRAGDSSYNSPLHF. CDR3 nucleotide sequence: TGTGCCAGCAGCGGACCCCGAGCGGGGGACAGCTCCTATAATTCACCCCTCCACTTT.